This entry lists 6 T cell receptor beta chains sequenced from one sample in a study of T cell responses to AZD1222 COVID-19 vaccine. Method: immunoSEQ multiplex PCR; TCRdb's copy keeps in-frame clones and lacks some. The data show roughly 98,000 clones, approximately 84% seen once. Sequencing used peripheral blood, obtained 28 days after the second AZD1222 dose. All receptors come from an adult who received the AZD1222 COVID-19 vaccine.

This clone was seen a few times. The rearrangement uses TRBV2 and TRBJ1-2; D is ambiguous. This CDR3 has 12 amino acids. The germline V and J ends were trimmed by 0 bases and 8 bases, with 7 bases remaining between them. Germline V gene data show CDR1 as SNHLY and CDR2 as FYNNEI. CDR3 sequence (DNA): TGTGCCAGCAGTGAAGCTGGGTTGGGCTACACCTTC. It encodes CASSEAGLGYTF.

The V and J genes are TRBV28 and TRBJ1-3, with D tentatively TRBD1 (5 bases). Trimming stripped 3 bases from V and 4 bases from J, with 16 bases between. The CDR3 is made up of 16 amino acids. CDR1 MDHEN and CDR2 SYDVKM come from the germline V gene. CDR3 bases: TGTGCCAGCAGTTTTAGGTCAGGGTCTCCAGGAAACACCATATATTTT. Protein: CASSFRSGSPGNTIYF.

The chain couples TRBV28 to TRBJ1-2, with 8 bases lining up with TRBD1. V lost 7 bases to trimming and J lost 5 bases; unmatched junction nucleotides: 9. Germline CDR1 MDHEN, CDR2 SYDVKM. CDR3 length: 14 residues. CDR3 DNA: TGTGCCAGCACTTTCACAGGGGGTAGTTATGGCTACACCTTC. The encoded protein is CASTFTGGSYGYTF.

J is TRBJ1-5 and V is TRBV4-1; TRBD1 aligns across 7 bases. This CDR3 spans 16 amino acids. Germline V gives CDR1 MGHRA, CDR2 YSYEKL. V was clipped by 1 base and J by 6 bases; unmatched bases: 9. This CDR3 is CASSQGAGGLGQPQHF. The CDR3 DNA reads as TGCGCCAGCAGCCAAGGGGCAGGGGGTCTCGGTCAGCCCCAGCATTTT.

This clone is a singleton in its sample. This chain connects TRBV6-2 or TRBV6-3 to TRBJ2-3; 9 bases are shared with TRBD2. The germline gives CDR1 MNHEY, CDR2 SVGEGT. The CDR3 has 16 amino acids. After removal of 5 bases from V and 6 bases from J, the junction contained 12 bases not matched to a gene. CDR3 loop: CASSKVSGSGFDTQYF. The CDR3, as DNA: TGTGCCAGCAGTAAGGTTAGCGGGAGCGGTTTTGATACGCAGTATTTT.

The rearrangement uses TRBV5-6 and TRBJ1-6; 8 bases map to TRBD1. The CDR3 spans 15 residues. Germline lookup yields CDR1 SGHDT and CDR2 YYEEEE. Germline trimming cut 0 bases from V and 8 bases from J; bases unmatched to any gene: 4. The chain's CDR3 is CASSLAGGRDSPLHF. DNA for the CDR3: TGTGCCAGCAGCTTGGCAGGGGGCAGGGATTCACCCCTCCACTTT.